By its share, the clone carrying this T cell receptor beta chain is medium-sized. These data originate in a study of HIV-infected patients and healthy controls. Whole blood was used without fractionation, so all unsorted peripheral T cells were included. Alpha and beta constant-region primers primed reverse transcription of approximately 0.55 ug RNA. Each of the alpha and beta chains got its own library through chain-specific third strand synthesis with indices. TCRdb passed the 5' RACE reads through MiXCR, listing each CDR3 protein once. The sample shows under 5,500 distinct CDR3 sequences, 7.8% of them seen only once. This CDR3 region has 15 residues. The ends lost 4 bases at V and 5 bases at J; junction bases unmatched: 10. Per germline, CDR1 SQVTM and CDR2 ANQGSEA.

This rearrangement joins TRBV29-1 to TRBJ2-1; 8 nucleotides match TRBD1. This sample comprised blood, obtained before antiretroviral therapy. This clonotype was obtained from an adult with HIV infection. Here the CDR3 reads CSVATTGALDNEQFF. CDR3 DNA sequence: TGCAGCGTTGCTACGACAGGGGCGTTGGACAATGAGCAGTTCTTC.